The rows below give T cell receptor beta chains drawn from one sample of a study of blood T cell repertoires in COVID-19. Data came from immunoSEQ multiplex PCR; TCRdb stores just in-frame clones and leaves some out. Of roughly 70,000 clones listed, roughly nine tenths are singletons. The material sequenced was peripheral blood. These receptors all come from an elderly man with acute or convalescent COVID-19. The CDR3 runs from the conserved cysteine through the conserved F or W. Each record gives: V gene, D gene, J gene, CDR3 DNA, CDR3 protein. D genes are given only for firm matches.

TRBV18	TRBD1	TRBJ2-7	TGTGCCAGCTCACCAAGAGGGGGCAGTAGCTCCTACGAGCAGTACTTC	CASSPRGGSSSYEQYF
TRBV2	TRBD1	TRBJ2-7	TGTGCCAGGGGACAGGCGATATACGAGCAGTACTTC	CARGQAIYEQYF
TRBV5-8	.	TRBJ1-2	TGTGCCAGCAGCTTGGACAGGTTTTATGGCTACACCTTC	CASSLDRFYGYTF
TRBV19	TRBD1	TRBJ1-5	TGTGCCAGTTCGAGACAGGGCGATCAGCCCCAGCATTTT	CASSRQGDQPQHF
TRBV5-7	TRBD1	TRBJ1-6	TGTGCCAGCAGCTTGACAGGGGGATGTTCACCCCTCCACTTT	CASSLTGGCSPLHF
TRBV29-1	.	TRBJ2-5	TGCAGCGTGTACTCCGGGAGTGAGACCCAGTACTTC	CSVYSGSETQYF
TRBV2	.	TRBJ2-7	TGTGCCAGCAGTGACCCCGTCTCCTACGAGCAGTACTTC	CASSDPVSYEQYF
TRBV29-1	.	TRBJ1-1	TGCAGCGTTATCGAGATAAACACTGAAGCTTTCTTT	CSVIEINTEAFF
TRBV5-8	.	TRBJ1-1	TGTGCCAGCAGCTTCCGTCGTTCAGGGGTGAACACTGAAGCTTTCTTT	CASSFRRSGVNTEAFF
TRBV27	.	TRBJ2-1	TGTGCCAGCAGTTCCCCGTTTTTCGGGGAGCAGTTCTTC	CASSSPFFGEQFF
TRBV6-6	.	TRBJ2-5	TGTGCCAGCAGCCAGGGAGAGACCCAGTACTTC	CASSQGETQYF
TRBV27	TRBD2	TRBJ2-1	TGTGCCAGCAGTTCCTCGACTAGCGGGGTTTACAATGAGCAGTTCTTC	CASSSSTSGVYNEQFF
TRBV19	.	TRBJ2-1	TGTGCCAGTAGTGTAGGGATGCGGGACAATGAGCAGTTCTTC	CASSVGMRDNEQFF
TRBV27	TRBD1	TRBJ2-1	TGTGCCAGCAGTGCGGACAGGGTGGTCAATGAGCAGTTCTTC	CASSADRVVNEQFF
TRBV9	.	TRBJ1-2	TGTGCCAGCAGCGTAGGGGGAGTCGAGTATGGCTACACCTTC	CASSVGGVEYGYTF
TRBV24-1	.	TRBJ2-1	TGTGCCACCAAAAAGGGGTCTCGAAACTCCAATGAGCAGTTCTTC	CATKKGSRNSNEQFF
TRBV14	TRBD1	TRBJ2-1	TGTGCCAGCGGACAGGAATTCTCCTACAATGAGCAGTTCTTC	CASGQEFSYNEQFF
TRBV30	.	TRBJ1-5	TGTGCCTGGAGTCTGGACACCAGCAATCAGCCCCAGCATTTT	CAWSLDTSNQPQHF
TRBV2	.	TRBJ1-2	TGTGCCAGCACTGTGAGGAGCCCTGCTAACTATGGCTACACCTTC	CASTVRSPANYGYTF
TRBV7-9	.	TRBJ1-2	TGTGCCAGCAGTTCACTCGACGGAGATGGCTACACCTTC	CASSSLDGDGYTF